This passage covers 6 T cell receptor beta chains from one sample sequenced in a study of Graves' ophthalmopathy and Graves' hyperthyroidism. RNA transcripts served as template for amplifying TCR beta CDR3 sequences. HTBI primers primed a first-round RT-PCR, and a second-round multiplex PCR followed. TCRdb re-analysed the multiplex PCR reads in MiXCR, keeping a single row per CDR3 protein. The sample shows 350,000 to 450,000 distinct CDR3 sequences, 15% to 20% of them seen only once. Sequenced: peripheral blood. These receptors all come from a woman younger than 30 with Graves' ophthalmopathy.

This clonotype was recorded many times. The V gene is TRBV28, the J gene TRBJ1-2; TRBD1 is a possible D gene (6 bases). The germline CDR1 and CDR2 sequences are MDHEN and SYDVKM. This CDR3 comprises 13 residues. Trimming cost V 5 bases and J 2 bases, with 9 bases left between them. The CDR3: CASSTQGNYGYTF. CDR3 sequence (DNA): TGTGCCAGCAGTACCCAGGGGAACTATGGCTACACCTTC.

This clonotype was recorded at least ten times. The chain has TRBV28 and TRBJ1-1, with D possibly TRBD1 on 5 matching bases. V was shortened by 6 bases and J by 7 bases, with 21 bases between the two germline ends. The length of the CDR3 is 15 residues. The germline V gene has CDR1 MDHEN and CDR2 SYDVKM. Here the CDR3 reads CASRPLDTSRVEAFF. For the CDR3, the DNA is TGTGCCAGCAGACCTTTGGACACATCAAGGGTTGAAGCTTTCTTT.

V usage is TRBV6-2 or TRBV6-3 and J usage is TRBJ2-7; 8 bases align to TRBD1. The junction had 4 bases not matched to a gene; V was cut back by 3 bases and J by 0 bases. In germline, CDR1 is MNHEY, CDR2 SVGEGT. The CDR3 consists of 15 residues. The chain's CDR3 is CASSYGDRSSYEQYF. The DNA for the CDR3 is TGTGCCAGCAGTTATGGGGACAGGAGCTCCTACGAGCAGTACTTC.

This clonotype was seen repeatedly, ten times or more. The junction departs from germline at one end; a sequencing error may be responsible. The chain's CDR3 is CASTPGQTPYSSPLHF. The CDR3 DNA reads TGTGCCAGCACTCCGGGACAGACGCCATATAGTTCACCCCTCCACTTT. The chain links TRBV12-3 or TRBV12-4 to TRBJ1-6; 7 positions agree with TRBD1. The CDR3 is made up of 16 amino acids.

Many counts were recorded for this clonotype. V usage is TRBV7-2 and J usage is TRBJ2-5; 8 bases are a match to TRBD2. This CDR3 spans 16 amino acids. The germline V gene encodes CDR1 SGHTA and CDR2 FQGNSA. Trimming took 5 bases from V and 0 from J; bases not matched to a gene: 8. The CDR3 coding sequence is TGTGCCAGCAGCCTAATGGCGGGGGGCCACCAAGAGACCCAGTACTTC. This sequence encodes CASSLMAGGHQETQYF.

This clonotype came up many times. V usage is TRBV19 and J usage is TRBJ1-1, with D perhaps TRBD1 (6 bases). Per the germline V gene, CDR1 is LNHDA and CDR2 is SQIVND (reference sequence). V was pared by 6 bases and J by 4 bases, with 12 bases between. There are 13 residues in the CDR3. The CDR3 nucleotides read TGTGCCAGTAGAAACAGGGATACCACTGAAGCTTTCTTT. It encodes CASRNRDTTEAFF.